This T cell receptor beta chain was captured by sequencing in a study of blood T cell repertoires in COVID-19. The wider study: Researchers got acute and convalescent COVID-19 samples from the United States, Italy and Spain. Sample material is recorded as cDNA or gDNA derived from T cells, B-cell-depleted T cells, or PBMCs.

Original processing methods: By means of reference gene primer amplification, nucleated cell counts were estimated. Measured with immunoSEQ multiplex PCR; TCRdb has only the in-frame clones, and not every one. V, J and clone size are taken as reported in that table, and D and trimming were inferred from the DNA itself. Of about 240,000 clones listed, 86% are singletons. This CDR3 is built from 16 residues. Germline lookup yields CDR1 SGHRS and CDR2 YFSETQ. V trimming: 3 bases; J trimming: 2 bases; junction bases outside the gene matches: 9. Sequencing was performed on peripheral blood. This chain joins TRBV5-1 and TRBJ2-5, with 8 bases identical to TRBD2. This TCR came from a man at least 80 years old with acute or convalescent COVID-19. The CDR3: CASSYLSGTGQETQYF. The CDR3 nucleotides read TGCGCCAGCAGCTACCTTAGCGGGACGGGGCAAGAGACCCAGTACTTC. The full variable domain, rest sourced from reference TRBV5-1 and TRBJ2-5, is KAGVTQTPRYLIKTRGQQVTLSCSPISGHRSVSWYQQTPGQGLQFLFEYFSETQRNKGNFPGRFSGRQFSNSRSEMNVSTLELGDSALYLCASSYLSGTGQETQYFGPGTRLLVL.